This T cell receptor beta chain was captured by sequencing in a study of OX40 agonist ivuxolimab in advanced cancers. About the study: Patients treated during dose escalation were battling hepatocellular carcinoma, melanoma, renal cell or head and neck cancer. Overall study results and limits: Individuals who were partial responders at 0.1-3.0 mg/kg had clonal expansion that ranked among the lowest.

On this clone itself: Its specificity is unknown.

TCRdb keeps only in-frame clones here, not all; method: immunoSEQ multiplex PCR. The table shows some 77,000 clones, with over 75% occurring only once. V shed 4 bases and J 7 bases; nucleotides not matched to a gene: 17. This CDR3 is 17 amino acids long. Germline CDR1 is MNHNS and CDR2 is SASEGT. Specimen: CD4+ or CD8+ T cells sorted from blood, collected in a trial of the OX40 agonist ivuxolimab. The chain has TRBV6-1 and TRBJ2-7; 9 positions agree with TRBD1. The sequence was collected from an adult with an advanced solid tumor such as melanoma, head and neck, liver or kidney cancer. This CDR3 is CASSGSPGTGSLWEQYF. In nucleotides, the CDR3 is TGTGCCAGCAGTGGCTCCCCCGGGACAGGGAGTCTCTGGGAGCAGTACTTC.